Shown below are 32 T cell receptor beta chains from a single sample sequenced in a study of shared clonotypes between healthy human individuals. The protocol was immunoSEQ multiplex PCR, while the TCRdb copy is restricted to in-frame clones and leaves out a portion. The data hold over a million clones, with 75% to 85% observed a single time. The source material was memory CD4+ T cells from PBMCs. Subset described: CD45RA-negative fraction. Every receptor here comes from a young man in good health. Some clones in this sample may be carry-over from other donors' samples.

This chain connects TRBV6-1 to TRBJ1-2; 8 bases map to TRBD1. The CDR3 length is 14 residues. Trimming cost V 4 bases and J 8 bases; bases outside gene matches: 9. Germline assignment: CDR1 MNHNS and CDR2 SASEGT. In nucleotides, the CDR3 is TGTGCCAGCAGTGGGACGACAGGGGAGGAAGGCTACACCTTC. Its protein product is CASSGTTGEEGYTF.

In the case of this clone: Other DNA sequences in this sample translate to the same CDR3. J is TRBJ1-1 and V is TRBV29-1; a possible D gene is TRBD1 (6 bases). Trimming shortened V by 0 bases and J by 4 bases, and 12 bases separated the two germline ends. CDR3 length: 14 amino acids. The germline gives CDR1 SQVTM, CDR2 ANQGSEA. CDR3 sequence reads: CSVEDGGGLTEAFF. The DNA of the CDR3 is TGCAGCGTTGAAGATGGCGGGGGGCTCACTGAAGCTTTCTTT.

This chain joins TRBV7-2 and TRBJ1-2; D might be TRBD1 (6 bases). The germline V and J ends were trimmed by 2 bases and 4 bases, with 11 bases remaining between them. Germline V gives CDR1 SGHTA, CDR2 FQGNSA. This CDR3 contains 14 residues. CDR3 DNA sequence: TGTGCCAGCAGCTTAAACAGGGCGAGCTATGGCTACACCTTC. Amino acid sequence: CASSLNRASYGYTF.

The chain employs TRBV7-9 and TRBJ1-1; D remains unclear. Germline loops: CDR1 SEHNR, CDR2 FQNEAQ (reference sequence). The CDR3 covers 13 residues. The V end was cut by 3 bases, the J end by 5 bases, with 10 bases between. The CDR3 bases are TGTGCCAGCAGCTTTAGGCAGAGTACTGAAGCTTTCTTT. This codes for CASSFRQSTEAFF.

The chain carries TRBV7-6 and TRBJ1-1; D unresolved. The CDR3 runs 14 residues. The V gene's germline CDR1 is SGHVS and CDR2 FNYEAQ. V was cut by 5 bases and J by 2 bases, with 12 bases left in between. The CDR3 sequence: CASSVLYGNTEAFF. In nucleotides, the CDR3 is TGTGCCAGCAGCGTACTCTACGGAAACACTGAAGCTTTCTTT. The entire variable domain, with the rest obtained from reference TRBV7-6 and TRBJ1-1, is as follows: GAGVSQSPRYKVTKRGQDVALRCDPISGHVSLYWYRQALGQGPEFLTYFNYEAQQDKSGLPNDRFSAERPEGSISTLTIQRTEQRDSAMYRCASSVLYGNTEAFFGQGTRLTVV.

This chain uses TRBV11-2 with TRBJ2-5; D is uncertain. The germline V gene encodes CDR1 SGHAT and CDR2 FQNNGV. The V end lost 2 bases, the J end lost 4 bases, and 11 bases lay between the germline ends. The CDR3 length is 14 residues. CDR3 coding DNA: TGTGCCAGCAGCTTATCTTGGAGTGGAGAGACCCAGTACTTC. Protein: CASSLSWSGETQYF.

V and J are TRBV5-4 and TRBJ2-1; TRBD2 is a possible D gene (6 bases). CDR1 and CDR2 (germline): SGHNT, YYREEE (reference sequence). Trimming took off 4 bases at V and 2 bases at J, with 16 bases between the two ends. The CDR3 runs 16 residues. The CDR3 DNA sequence: TGTGCCAGCAGCCCCGGGGGTAGCGGTACCTACAATGAGCAGTTCTTC. Its translation: CASSPGGSGTYNEQFF.

Points on this clone: Other DNA variants within this sample encode the same CDR3. V and J are TRBV5-8 and TRBJ2-2; no definite D call. Trimming took off 1 base at V and 5 bases at J, with 6 bases between the two ends. This CDR3 is built from 13 residues. CDR1 and CDR2 from the germline V gene are SGHTS and YDEGEE. CDR3 nucleotides: TGTGCCAGCAGCTTGTTATTGACCGGGGAGCTGTTTTTT. This sequence encodes CASSLLLTGELFF.

The chain couples TRBV20-1 to TRBJ1-2, with D tentatively TRBD1 (5 bases). V was pared by 6 bases and J by 14 bases, with 16 bases between. The CDR3 is 10 amino acids. Germline assignment: CDR1 DFQATT and CDR2 SNEGSKA (reference sequence). The CDR3 loop reads CSAPNRLSTF. The CDR3 nucleotides read TGCAGTGCCCCAAACAGGCTATCTACCTTC.

Points on this clone: With only one base between it and a far larger clone, this is likely a read error. The rearrangement links TRBV28 to TRBJ1-2; D may be TRBD1 (5 bases). In germline, CDR1 is MDHEN, CDR2 SYDVKM. Trimming cost V 2 bases and J 3 bases, with 7 bases left between them. The CDR3 has 13 amino acids. Here the CDR3 DNA reads TGTGCCAGCAGTTTAAAGGGGTACTATGGCTACACCTTC. Its protein product is CASSLKGYYGYTF.

This clone came up once. The gene calls are TRBV9 and TRBJ2-2; 7 bases are shared with TRBD2. Germline V gene data show CDR1 as SGDLS and CDR2 as YYNGEE. CDR3 length: 17 amino acids. V gave up 0 bases and J gave up 1 base; unmatched junction bases: 6. The CDR3 DNA follows: TGTGCCAGCAGCGTAGGATTAGGACTAGTGAACACCGGGGAGCTGTTTTTT. Translation gives CASSVGLGLVNTGELFF. Complete variable domain (other parts from reference TRBV9 and TRBJ2-2): DSGVTQTPKHLITATGQRVTLRCSPRSGDLSVYWYQQSLDQGLQFLIQYYNGEERAKGNILERFSAQQFPDLHSELNLSSLELGDSALYFCASSVGLGLVNTGELFFGEGSRLTVL.

This clone showed up just a few times. The V gene is TRBV10-1, the J gene TRBJ1-1; 9 bases agree with TRBD1. This CDR3 spans 13 amino acids. Germline values: CDR1 WNHNN, CDR2 SYGVQD (reference sequence). Losses at the gene ends were 3 bases for V and 7 bases for J; bases not matched to a gene: 3. The CDR3 region is CASSEGDRVEAFF. The DNA for the CDR3 is TGCGCCAGCAGTGAAGGGGACAGGGTTGAAGCTTTCTTT.

This clone was counted once. J is TRBJ2-5 and V is TRBV5-6; D ambiguous. Looked up from germline, CDR1 is SGHDT and CDR2 is YYEEEE. The V gene lost 3 bases and the J gene lost 0 bases, with 12 bases spanning the gap. CDR3 length: 15 residues. For the CDR3, the DNA is TGTGCCAGCAGCTCCGAGAGACCGTACCAAGAGACCCAGTACTTC. Translating it yields CASSSERPYQETQYF.

The chain recombines TRBV7-3 with TRBJ2-3; the D gene is possibly TRBD2 (6 bases). Trimming took off 5 bases at V and 6 bases at J, with 15 bases between the two ends. The CDR3 consists of 14 residues. Germline V gene data show CDR1 as SGHTA and CDR2 as FQGTGA. The CDR3 sequence is CASSPTRGKDTQYF. The CDR3 coding sequence is TGTGCCAGCAGCCCCACGCGGGGTAAGGATACGCAGTATTTT.

This clone has just a few counts. The chain couples TRBV6-1 to TRBJ1-1, with TRBD1 matching over 7 bases. Germline V gene lookup returns CDR1 MNHNS and CDR2 SASEGT. V shed 4 bases and J 5 bases; nucleotides not matched to a gene: 4. This CDR3 is built from 13 residues. The chain's CDR3 is CASSAQGGTEAFF. The CDR3 DNA sequence: TGTGCCAGCAGTGCGCAGGGGGGAACTGAAGCTTTCTTT.

The chain employs TRBV25-1 and TRBJ2-1; D may be TRBD2 (5 bases). Trimming cost V 3 bases and J 8 bases, with 11 bases left between them. Germline V gene lookup returns CDR1 MGHDK and CDR2 SYGVNS. This CDR3 has 13 amino acids. CDR3 bases: TGTGCCAGCAGTGACCGGGGAGCGGATGAGCAGTTCTTC. Its protein product is CASSDRGADEQFF.

Regarding this clone: Since a much larger clone is just one base distant, this may be a read error. Other DNA sequences of this sample code for an identical CDR3. The rearrangement uses TRBV14 and TRBJ2-3; 12 bases align to TRBD1. The CDR3 contains 17 residues. V dropped 6 bases and J dropped 6; count of bases not matched to a gene: 13. The germline V gene has CDR1 SGHDN and CDR2 FVKESK. CDR3 nucleotides: TGTGCCAGCAGTCTTAACTCCGGGACAGGGGGCCGGGATACGCAGTATTTT. Its protein is CASSLNSGTGGRDTQYF. Complete variable domain (other parts from reference TRBV14 and TRBJ2-3): EAGVTQFPSHSVIEKGQTVTLRCDPISGHDNLYWYRRVMGKEIKFLLHFVKESKQDESGMPNNRFLAERTGGTYSTLKVQPAELEDSGVYFCASSLNSGTGGRDTQYFGPGTRLTVL.

The chain links TRBV2 to TRBJ1-4; a weak D match, TRBD1 (5 bases). The V gene lost 5 bases and the J gene lost 4 bases, with 14 bases spanning the gap. The CDR3 covers 15 residues. Germline CDR1 is SNHLY and CDR2 is FYNNEI. The CDR3 sequence: CASSSTGAFNEKLFF. The CDR3 DNA reads as TGTGCCAGCAGTAGCACCGGGGCCTTTAATGAAAAACTGTTTTTT.

V usage is TRBV12-5 and J usage is TRBJ2-2, with TRBD2 identical over 8 bases. Trimming at V came to 2 bases and at J to 5 bases, leaving 7 bases not matched to a gene. The CDR3 contains 16 residues. Per the germline V gene, CDR1 is LGHNT and CDR2 is FRNRAP. The CDR3 DNA reads as TGTGCTAGTGGTTTGTTGAGCGGGAGTGTAACCGGGGAGCTGTTTTTT. This encodes CASGLLSGSVTGELFF.

Points on this clone: The same CDR3 can be traced to other DNA sequences in this sample. The rearrangement uses TRBV20-1 and TRBJ1-5; D not certain. Germline V gives CDR1 DFQATT, CDR2 SNEGSKA (reference sequence). Trimming pared 3 bases from V and 5 bases from J, leaving 5 bases between. CDR3 length: 11 residues. CDR3 sequence reads: CSASRDQPQHF. CDR3 DNA: TGCAGTGCTAGTCGCGATCAGCCCCAGCATTTT.

The V gene is TRBV2, the J gene TRBJ2-3, with 10 bases fitting TRBD2. After removal of 7 bases from V and 1 base from J, the junction contained 8 bases not matched to a gene. Per germline, CDR1 SNHLY and CDR2 FYNNEI. There are 16 residues in the CDR3. In DNA, the CDR3 is TGTGCCAGCACCCTTAGCGGGAGGACCGGCACAGATACGCAGTATTTT. Its translation: CASTLSGRTGTDTQYF.

The V gene is TRBV7-9, the J gene TRBJ2-7; 9 bases agree with TRBD1. Germline V gives CDR1 SEHNR, CDR2 FQNEAQ (reference sequence). Trimming took 6 bases from V and 0 from J; bases not matched to a gene: 3. This CDR3 is 14 amino acids long. DNA for the CDR3: TGTGCCAGCAGTGGACAGGGGAACTCCTACGAGCAGTACTTC. Translated, it gives CASSGQGNSYEQYF.

The V and J genes are TRBV5-1 and TRBJ1-2; 10 bases are a match to TRBD1. With 4 bases clipped from V and 2 bases from J, the junction kept 2 bases outside the gene matches. Germline V gene sequence: CDR1 SGHRS, CDR2 YFSETQ. This CDR3 is 14 amino acids long. CDR3 bases: TGCGCCAGCAGCACGACAGGGGGCAACTATGGCTACACCTTC. As protein: CASSTTGGNYGYTF.

The chain couples TRBV15 to TRBJ2-4, with D perhaps given as TRBD1 or TRBD2 (5 bases each). The CDR3 is 19 residues long. Trimming removed 0 bases at V and 6 bases at J, with 24 bases between. Germline CDR1 and CDR2: LNHNV and YYDKDF (reference sequence). DNA of the CDR3: TGTGCCACCAGCAGAGAAGGGTCCTCAGGATGGGGCCGGGGAAACATTCAGTACTTC. This gives the protein CATSREGSSGWGRGNIQYF. Drawing the rest from reference TRBV15 and TRBJ2-4, the complete variable domain is DAMVIQNPRYQVTQFGKPVTLSCSQTLNHNVMYWYQQKSSQAPKLLFHYYDKDFNNEADTPDNFQSRRPNTSFCFLDIRSPGLGDTAMYLCATSREGSSGWGRGNIQYFGAGTRLSVL.

This clone was picked up one time. The V gene is TRBV10-1, the J gene TRBJ2-3, with D tentatively TRBD2 (7 bases). The ends were cut back, 3 bases at V and 1 base at J, with 11 bases in the middle. Germline CDR1 and CDR2: WNHNN and SYGVQD (reference sequence). The CDR3 runs to 15 residues. The CDR3 loop reads CASSERGGGTDTQYF. CDR3 coding DNA: TGCGCCAGCAGTGAAAGGGGGGGCGGCACAGATACGCAGTATTTT.

The rearrangement uses TRBV28 and TRBJ2-7; D not certain. Germline assignment: CDR1 MDHEN and CDR2 SYDVKM. The CDR3 sequence is 14 residues long. Trimming shortened V by 2 bases and J by 2 bases, and 10 bases separated the two germline ends. The DNA of the CDR3 is TGTGCCAGCAGTTTAGATGCCCGTGCCTACGAGCAGTACTTC. Residues: CASSLDARAYEQYF.

This rearrangement joins TRBV15 to TRBJ2-1; 8 bases are a match to TRBD2. Germline V CDR1 and CDR2: LNHNV, YYDKDF (reference sequence). After removal of 5 bases from V and 6 bases from J, the junction contained 9 bases not matched to a gene. This CDR3 region has 15 residues. The CDR3 region has the DNA TGTGCCACCAGCGGGGGGACTAGTAAAGGCAATGAGCAGTTCTTC. Protein: CATSGGTSKGNEQFF.

DNA of the CDR3: TGTGCCAGCAAACCGGGAGTGAACACCGGGGAGCTGTTTTTT. This sequence encodes CASKPGVNTGELFF. This chain joins TRBV2 and TRBJ2-2; tentative D call: TRBD2 (6 bases). V dropped 7 bases and J dropped 1 base, with 10 bases sitting between them. This CDR3 region has 14 residues. Germline V lookup: CDR1 SNHLY, CDR2 FYNNEI.

V is TRBV5-1 and J is TRBJ2-6; TRBD1 or TRBD2 may be the D gene (6 bases each). Germline V gives CDR1 SGHRS, CDR2 YFSETQ. The CDR3 sequence is 14 residues long. V was cut by 6 bases and J by 4 bases, with 11 bases left in between. The CDR3 bases are TGCGCCAGCAACGGGGGCACGGGGGCCAACGTCCTGACTTTC. It encodes CASNGGTGANVLTF.

The chain joins TRBV6-5 to TRBJ2-3; D is possibly TRBD2 (5 bases). The CDR3 covers 14 residues. Trimming pared 6 bases from V and 4 bases from J, leaving 14 bases between. CDR1 and CDR2 from the germline V gene are MNHEY and SVGAGI. The CDR3: CASRPGLAADTQYF. The CDR3 DNA reads as TGTGCCAGCAGGCCTGGACTGGCTGCAGATACGCAGTATTTT.

The rearrangement joins TRBV5-5 to TRBJ2-7; 16 positions match TRBD2. J was trimmed by 5 bases and V by 4 bases; bases with no gene match: 0. CDR1 is SGHKS and CDR2 is YYEKEE in the germline V gene (reference sequence). This CDR3 spans 14 amino acids. CDR3 region: CASSGTSGRDEQYF. The CDR3 coding sequence is TGTGCCAGCAGCGGGACTAGCGGGAGGGACGAGCAGTACTTC.

The genes are TRBV5-1 and TRBJ1-2; D is perhaps TRBD1 (5 bases). Germline V gives CDR1 SGHRS, CDR2 YFSETQ. V was clipped by 0 bases and J by 7 bases, with 10 bases between them. This CDR3 has 13 residues. In DNA, the CDR3 is TGCGCCAGCAGCTTGGAGGGGTACGCTGGCTACACCTTC. Its translation is CASSLEGYAGYTF.